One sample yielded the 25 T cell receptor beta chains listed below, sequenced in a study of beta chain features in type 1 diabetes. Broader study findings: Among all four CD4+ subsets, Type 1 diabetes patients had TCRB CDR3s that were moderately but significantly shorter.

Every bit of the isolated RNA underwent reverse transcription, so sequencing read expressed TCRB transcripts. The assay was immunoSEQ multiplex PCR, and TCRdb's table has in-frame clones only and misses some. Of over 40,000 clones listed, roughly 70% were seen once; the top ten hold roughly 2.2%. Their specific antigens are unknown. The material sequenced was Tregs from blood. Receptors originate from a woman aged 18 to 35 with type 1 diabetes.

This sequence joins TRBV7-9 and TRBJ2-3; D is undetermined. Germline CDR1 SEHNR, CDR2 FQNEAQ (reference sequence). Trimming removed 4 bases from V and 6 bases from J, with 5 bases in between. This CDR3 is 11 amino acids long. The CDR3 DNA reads TGTGCCAGCAGCTACGGGGATACGCAGTATTTT. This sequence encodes CASSYGDTQYF.

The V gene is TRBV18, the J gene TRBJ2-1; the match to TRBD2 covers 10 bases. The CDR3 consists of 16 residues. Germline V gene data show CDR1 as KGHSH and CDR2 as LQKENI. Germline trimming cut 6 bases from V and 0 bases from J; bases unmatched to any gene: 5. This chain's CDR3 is CASSPRTSGSYNEQFF. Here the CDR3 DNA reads TGTGCCAGCTCGCCTAGGACTAGCGGCTCCTACAATGAGCAGTTCTTC.

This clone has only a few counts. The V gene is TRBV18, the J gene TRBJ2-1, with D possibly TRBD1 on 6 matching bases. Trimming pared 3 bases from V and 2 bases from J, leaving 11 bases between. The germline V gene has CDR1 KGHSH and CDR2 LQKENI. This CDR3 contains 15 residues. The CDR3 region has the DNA TGTGCCAGCTCACCTTCTGGGGGCACCTACAATGAGCAGTTCTTC. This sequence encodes CASSPSGGTYNEQFF.

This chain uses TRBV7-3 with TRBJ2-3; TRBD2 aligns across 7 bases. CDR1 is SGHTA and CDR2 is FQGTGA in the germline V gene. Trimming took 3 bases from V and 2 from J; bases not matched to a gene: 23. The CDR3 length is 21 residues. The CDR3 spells CASSFASPLAGDVRDTDTQYF. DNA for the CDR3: TGTGCCAGCAGCTTCGCCTCCCCCTTGGCGGGAGACGTGAGGGACACAGATACGCAGTATTTT. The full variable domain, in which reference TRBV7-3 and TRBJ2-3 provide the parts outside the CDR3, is GAGVSQTPSNKVTEKGKYVELRCDPISGHTALYWYRQSLGQGPEFLIYFQGTGAADDSGLPNDRFFAVRPEGSVSTLKIQRTERGDSAVYLCASSFASPLAGDVRDTDTQYFGPGTRLTVL.

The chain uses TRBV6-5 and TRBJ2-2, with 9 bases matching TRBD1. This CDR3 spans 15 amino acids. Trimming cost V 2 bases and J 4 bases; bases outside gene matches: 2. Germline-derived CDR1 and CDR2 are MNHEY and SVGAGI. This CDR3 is CASSYRDRVTGELFF. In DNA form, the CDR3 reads TGTGCCAGCAGTTACCGGGACAGGGTCACCGGGGAGCTGTTTTTT.

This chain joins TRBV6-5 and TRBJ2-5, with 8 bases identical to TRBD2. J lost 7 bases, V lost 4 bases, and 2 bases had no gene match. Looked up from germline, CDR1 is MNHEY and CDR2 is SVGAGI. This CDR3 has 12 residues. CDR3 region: CASSFLAGTQYF. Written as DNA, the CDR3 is TGTGCCAGCAGTTTCCTAGCGGGGACCCAGTACTTC.

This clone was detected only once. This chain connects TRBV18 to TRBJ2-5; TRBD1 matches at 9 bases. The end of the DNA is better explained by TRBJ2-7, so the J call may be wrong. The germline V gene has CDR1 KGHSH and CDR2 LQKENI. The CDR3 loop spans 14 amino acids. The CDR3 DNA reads TGTGCCAGCTCACCAGGGACAGGGTCCCACGAGCAGTACTTC. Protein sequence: CASSPGTGSHEQYF.

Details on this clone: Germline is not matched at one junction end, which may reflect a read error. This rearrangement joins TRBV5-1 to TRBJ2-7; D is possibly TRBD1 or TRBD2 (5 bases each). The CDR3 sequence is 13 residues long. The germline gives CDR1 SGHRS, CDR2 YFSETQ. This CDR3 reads CASSLGRAYEQYF. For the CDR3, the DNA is TGTGCCAGCAGCTTGGGGCGGGCTTACGAGCAGTACTTC.

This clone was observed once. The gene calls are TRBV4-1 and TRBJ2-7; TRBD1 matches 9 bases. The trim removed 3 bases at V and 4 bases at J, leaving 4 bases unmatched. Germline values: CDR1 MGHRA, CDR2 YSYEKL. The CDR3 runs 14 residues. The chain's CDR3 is CASSQSGTGYEQYF. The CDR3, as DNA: TGCGCCAGCAGCCAGTCCGGGACAGGGTACGAGCAGTACTTC.

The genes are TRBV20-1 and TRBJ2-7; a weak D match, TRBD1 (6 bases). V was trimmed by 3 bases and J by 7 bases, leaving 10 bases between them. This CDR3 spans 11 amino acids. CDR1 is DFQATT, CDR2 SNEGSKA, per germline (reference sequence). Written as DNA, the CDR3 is TGCAGTGCTAGGGCCGGGACAGAGCAGTACTTC. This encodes CSARAGTEQYF.

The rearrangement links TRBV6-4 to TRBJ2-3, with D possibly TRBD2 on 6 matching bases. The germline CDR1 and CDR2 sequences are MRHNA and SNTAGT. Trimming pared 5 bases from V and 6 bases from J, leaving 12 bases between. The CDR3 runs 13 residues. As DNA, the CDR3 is TGTGCCAGCAGTCCCTGGAGGGGTGATACGCAGTATTTT. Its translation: CASSPWRGDTQYF.

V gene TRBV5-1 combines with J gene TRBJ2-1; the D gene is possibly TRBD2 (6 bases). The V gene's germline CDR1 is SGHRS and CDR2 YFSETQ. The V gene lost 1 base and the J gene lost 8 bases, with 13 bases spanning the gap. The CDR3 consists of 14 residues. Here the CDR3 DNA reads TGCGCCAGCAGCTTGTTACTAGCAATGGATGAGCAGTTCTTC. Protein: CASSLLLAMDEQFF.

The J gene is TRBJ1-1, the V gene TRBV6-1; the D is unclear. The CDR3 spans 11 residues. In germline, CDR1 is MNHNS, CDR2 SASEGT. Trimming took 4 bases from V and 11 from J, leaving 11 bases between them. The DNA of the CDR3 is TGTGCCAGCAGTGTGACACGGGAGGCTTTCTTT. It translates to CASSVTREAFF.

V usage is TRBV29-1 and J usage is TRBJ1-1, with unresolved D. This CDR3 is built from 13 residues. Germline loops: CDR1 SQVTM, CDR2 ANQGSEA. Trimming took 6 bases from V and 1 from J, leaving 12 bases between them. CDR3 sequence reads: CSVEIFANTEAFF. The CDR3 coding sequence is TGCAGCGTCGAGATTTTCGCGAACACTGAAGCTTTCTTT.

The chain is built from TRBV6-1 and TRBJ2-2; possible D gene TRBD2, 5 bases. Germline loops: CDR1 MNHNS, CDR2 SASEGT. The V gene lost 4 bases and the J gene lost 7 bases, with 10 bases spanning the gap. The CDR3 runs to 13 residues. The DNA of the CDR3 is TGTGCCAGCAGTGGGCTGAGCGGCGGGGAGCTGTTTTTT. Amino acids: CASSGLSGGELFF.

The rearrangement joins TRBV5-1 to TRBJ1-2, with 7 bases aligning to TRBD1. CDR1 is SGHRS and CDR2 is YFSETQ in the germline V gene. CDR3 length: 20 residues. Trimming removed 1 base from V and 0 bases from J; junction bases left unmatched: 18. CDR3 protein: CASSLRRWGTGTASNYGYTF. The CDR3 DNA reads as TGCGCCAGCAGCTTGAGGCGTTGGGGAACCGGGACAGCATCTAACTATGGCTACACCTTC.

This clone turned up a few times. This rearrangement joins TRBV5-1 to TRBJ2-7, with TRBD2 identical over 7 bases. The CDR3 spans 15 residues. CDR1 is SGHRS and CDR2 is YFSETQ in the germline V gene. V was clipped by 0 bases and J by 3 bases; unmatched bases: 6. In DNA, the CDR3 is TGCGCCAGCAGCTTGGTGGCAGGGAGGGACTACGAGCAGTACTTC. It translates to CASSLVAGRDYEQYF.

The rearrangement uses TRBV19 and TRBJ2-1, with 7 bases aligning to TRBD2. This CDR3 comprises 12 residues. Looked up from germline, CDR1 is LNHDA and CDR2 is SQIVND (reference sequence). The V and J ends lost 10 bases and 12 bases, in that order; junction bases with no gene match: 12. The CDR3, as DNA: TGTGCCACTGGGGGGGACTTCTCGGCGCAGTTCTTC. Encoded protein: CATGGDFSAQFF.

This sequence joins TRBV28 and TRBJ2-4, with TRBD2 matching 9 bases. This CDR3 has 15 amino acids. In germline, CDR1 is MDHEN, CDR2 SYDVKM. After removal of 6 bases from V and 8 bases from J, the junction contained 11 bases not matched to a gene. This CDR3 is CASRPGLAKGDIQYF. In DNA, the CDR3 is TGTGCCAGCAGACCGGGACTAGCTAAGGGAGACATTCAGTACTTC.

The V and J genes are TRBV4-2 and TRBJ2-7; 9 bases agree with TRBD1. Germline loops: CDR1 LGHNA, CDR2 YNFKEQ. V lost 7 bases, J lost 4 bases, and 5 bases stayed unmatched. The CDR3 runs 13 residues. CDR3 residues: CASTGQGRYEQYF. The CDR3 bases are TGTGCCAGCACCGGACAGGGGAGGTACGAGCAGTACTTC.

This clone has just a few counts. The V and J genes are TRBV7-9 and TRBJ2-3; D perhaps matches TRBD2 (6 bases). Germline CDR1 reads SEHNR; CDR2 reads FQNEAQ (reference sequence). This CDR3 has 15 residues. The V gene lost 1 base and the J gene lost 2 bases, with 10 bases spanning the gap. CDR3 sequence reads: CASSLGRGPTDTQYF. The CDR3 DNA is TGTGCCAGCAGCTTAGGGCGGGGTCCCACAGATACGCAGTATTTT.

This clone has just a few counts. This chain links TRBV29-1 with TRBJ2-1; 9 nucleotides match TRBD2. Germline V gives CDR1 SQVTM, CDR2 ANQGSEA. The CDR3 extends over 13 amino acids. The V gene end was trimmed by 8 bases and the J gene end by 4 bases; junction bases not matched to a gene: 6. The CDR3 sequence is CSSGLALYNEQFF. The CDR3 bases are TGCAGCTCCGGACTAGCGTTGTACAATGAGCAGTTCTTC.

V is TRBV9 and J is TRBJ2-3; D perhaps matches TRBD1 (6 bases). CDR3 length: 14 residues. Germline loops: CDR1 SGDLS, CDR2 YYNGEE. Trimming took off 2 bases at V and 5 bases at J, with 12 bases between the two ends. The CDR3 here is CASSVQTGIDTQYF. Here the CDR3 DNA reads TGTGCCAGCAGCGTCCAAACAGGGATAGATACGCAGTATTTT.

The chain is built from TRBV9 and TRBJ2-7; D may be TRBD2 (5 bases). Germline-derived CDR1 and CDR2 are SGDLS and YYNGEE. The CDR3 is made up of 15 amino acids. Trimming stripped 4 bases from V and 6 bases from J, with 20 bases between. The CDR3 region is CASSPGRVQVVEQYF. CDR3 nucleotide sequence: TGTGCCAGCAGCCCTGGGCGGGTTCAGGTGGTCGAGCAGTACTTC. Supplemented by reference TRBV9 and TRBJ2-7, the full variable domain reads DSGVTQTPKHLITATGQRVTLRCSPRSGDLSVYWYQQSLDQGLQFLIQYYNGEERAKGNILERFSAQQFPDLHSELNLSSLELGDSALYFCASSPGRVQVVEQYFGPGTRLTVT.

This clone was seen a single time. The CDR3 spells CASSQGLAGDTQYF. For the CDR3, the DNA is TGTGCCAGCAGCCAAGGACTAGCCGGAGATACGCAGTATTTT. The chain couples TRBV4-2 to TRBJ2-3, with 7 bases lining up with TRBD2. The CDR3 extends over 14 amino acids. The V gene's germline CDR1 is LGHNA and CDR2 YNFKEQ. The ends lost 1 base at V and 5 bases at J; junction bases unmatched: 3.